This entry lists 2 T cell receptor beta chains sequenced from one sample in a study of regulatory T cells in long-lasting Graves disease (dated by TCRdb to the early 2020s). The library was obtained by multiplex PCR. Sequencing used an Illumina HiSeq 4000. CDR3 regions were amplified by Arm-PCR with iRepertoire HTBI primers to construct TCR beta libraries. The raw public reads went through TCRdb reprocessing: fastp at Q25, MiXCR clone calling, in-frame beta chains kept. One record per CDR3 amino acid sequence lists the most common genes and DNA. This sample has 400,000 to 500,000 distinct CDR3 sequences in its table, and 12% to 15% of those were observed once. The ten largest make up roughly a sixth of the sample. Per the publication, the time point label means: newly diagnosed GD, antithyroid drugs for less than 3 months. RNA was extracted from PBMCs in TRIzol for both TCR sequencing and RNA sequencing.

These data were likewise used in another study, on T cells in Graves' hyperthyroidism and ophthalmopathy.

Sequencing used peripheral blood mononuclear cells (PBMCs), obtained at new diagnosis, from a patient treated with antithyroid drugs. The receptor source for this set is a woman between 45 and 65 years old with Graves disease. Donor details come from another sample of the same person, matched by shared clones.

The CDR3 here is CASSLVGESGYTF. CDR3 DNA sequence: TGCGCCAGCAGCTTGGTAGGGGAGAGCGGCTACACCTTC. V usage is TRBV5-1 and J usage is TRBJ1-2; perhaps TRBD1 as D (5 bases). The V end was cut by 0 bases, the J end by 8 bases, with 11 bases between. The CDR3 totals 13 residues. Germline assignment: CDR1 SGHRS and CDR2 YFSETQ.

This clonotype was seen at least ten times. The chain has TRBV28 and TRBJ1-1, with D hard to call. In germline, CDR1 is MDHEN, CDR2 SYDVKM. CDR3 length equals 15 residues. V shed 6 bases and J shed 4 bases, with 18 bases lying between them. CDR3 loop: CASSARTVRGTEAFF. In DNA, the CDR3 is TGTGCCAGCAGCGCCCGGACGGTACGGGGCACTGAAGCTTTCTTT.